The 20 T cell receptor beta chains below were found in one sample sequenced in a study of blood T cell repertoires in COVID-19. Measured with immunoSEQ multiplex PCR; TCRdb has only the in-frame clones, and not every one. Seen here are about 100,000 clones, approximately 86% observed once, and the top ten hold around 6%. Sequenced material: peripheral blood. All receptors come from a woman aged 55-69 years with acute or convalescent COVID-19.

V and J are TRBV24-1 and TRBJ2-1, with a possible D match to TRBD2 (5 bases). Germline V lookup: CDR1 KGHDR, CDR2 SFDVKD. V dropped 2 bases and J dropped 5 bases, with 18 bases sitting between them. This CDR3 is built from 17 residues. CDR3 protein: CATSDSLAARGNNEQFF. Here the CDR3 DNA reads TGTGCCACCAGTGATTCCCTAGCAGCCAGAGGTAACAATGAGCAGTTCTTC.

With respect to this clone: Relative to the germline gene, one junction end is altered; a read error may explain this. The chain employs TRBV7-7 and TRBJ2-3; 9 positions agree with TRBD1. Germline assignment: CDR1 SSHAT and CDR2 FNYEAQ (reference sequence). This CDR3 is built from 15 residues. The chain's CDR3 is CASSPWTGERDTQYF. The CDR3 bases are TGTGCTAGCAGCCCCTGGACAGGGGAGAGAGATACGCAGTATTTT.

The J gene is TRBJ1-2, the V gene TRBV28; 7 bases line up with TRBD1. The CDR3 loop spans 14 amino acids. Trimming took 1 base from V and 2 from J; bases not matched to a gene: 1. Germline V lookup: CDR1 MDHEN, CDR2 SYDVKM. CDR3 nucleotides: TGTGCCAGCAGTTTATCGGGACAGAACTATGGCTACACCTTC. It is translated as CASSLSGQNYGYTF.

The chain joins TRBV15 to TRBJ2-1; D unclear. Trimming left V 0 bases short and J 6 bases short, with 18 bases between. CDR3 size: 17 residues. Germline assignment: CDR1 LNHNV and CDR2 YYDKDF (reference sequence). CDR3 in amino acids: CATSRESLASPANEQFF. The CDR3 bases are TGTGCCACCAGCAGAGAATCCTTAGCTTCCCCGGCCAATGAGCAGTTCTTC.

The gene calls are TRBV12-3 or TRBV12-4 and TRBJ1-5; weak D call: TRBD1 (5 bases). Trimming shortened V by 5 bases and J by 1 base, and 6 bases separated the two germline ends. The length of the CDR3 is 13 residues. The CDR3 DNA sequence: TGTGCCAGCAGTGGGGCGAGCAATCAGCCCCAGCATTTT. This codes for CASSGASNQPQHF.

The chain is built from TRBV18 and TRBJ2-1; TRBD2 agrees at 7 bases. From germline, CDR1 is KGHSH and CDR2 LQKENI. CDR3 length equals 16 residues. V dropped 3 bases and J dropped 4; count of bases not matched to a gene: 9. DNA of the CDR3: TGTGCCAGCTCACCCTTTTCGGGGGGAGGTTACAATGAGCAGTTCTTC. It encodes CASSPFSGGGYNEQFF. The full variable domain, with the rest looked up from reference TRBV18 and TRBJ2-1, is NAGVMQNPRHLVRRRGQEARLRCSPMKGHSHVYWYRQLPEEGLKFMVYLQKENIIDESGMPKERFSAEFPKEGPSILRIQQVVRGDSAAYFCASSPFSGGGYNEQFFGPGTRLTVL.

The chain joins TRBV3-1 (or the pseudogene TRBV3-2) to TRBJ1-1, with 8 bases lining up with TRBD1. There are 16 residues in the CDR3. In germline, CDR1 is LGHDT, CDR2 YNNKEL (reference sequence). The J segment lost 0 bases and the V segment lost 4 bases, leaving 7 bases of the junction unmatched. The DNA for the CDR3 is TGTGCCAGCAGCCCGACAGGGGACTTCTTGAACACTGAAGCTTTCTTT. It codes for CASSPTGDFLNTEAFF.

This clone was seen a few times. The V and J genes are TRBV4-1 and TRBJ2-7; no clear D gene. Germline V CDR1 and CDR2: MGHRA, YSYEKL. This CDR3 spans 15 amino acids. Between the trimmed V and J ends, which lost 1 base and 0 bases, there was a span of 10 bases. Written as DNA, the CDR3 is TGCGCCAGCAGCCAAGGACATATTGCCTCCTACGAGCAGTACTTC. This codes for CASSQGHIASYEQYF.

The V and J genes are TRBV9 and TRBJ2-2, with a weak D call TRBD2 (5 bases). V gave up 3 bases and J gave up 4 bases, with 13 bases separating them. Germline CDR1 and CDR2: SGDLS and YYNGEE. This CDR3 is built from 15 residues. CDR3 amino acids: CASSDLDLPTGELFF. CDR3 coding DNA: TGTGCCAGCAGCGATTTGGACTTACCCACCGGGGAGCTGTTTTTT. Complete variable domain (other parts from reference TRBV9 and TRBJ2-2): DSGVTQTPKHLITATGQRVTLRCSPRSGDLSVYWYQQSLDQGLQFLIQYYNGEERAKGNILERFSAQQFPDLHSELNLSSLELGDSALYFCASSDLDLPTGELFFGEGSRLTVL.

V usage is TRBV6-5 and J usage is TRBJ1-6; perhaps TRBD1 as D (5 bases). The germline V gene encodes CDR1 MNHEY and CDR2 SVGAGI. The V end lost 6 bases, the J end lost 6 bases, and 9 bases lay between the germline ends. This CDR3 is 13 amino acids long. This CDR3 is CASRETANSPLHF. In DNA, the CDR3 is TGTGCCAGCAGGGAGACAGCTAATTCACCCCTCCACTTT.

The rearrangement uses TRBV30 and TRBJ2-7, with 13 bases aligning to TRBD2. The CDR3 is 16 amino acids. CDR1 and CDR2 (germline): GTSNPN, SVGIG (reference sequence). J lost 6 bases, V lost 0 bases, and 8 bases had no gene match. CDR3 residues: CAWSVRGLAGVSEQYF. DNA of the CDR3: TGTGCCTGGAGTGTAAGAGGACTAGCGGGAGTCTCCGAGCAGTACTTC.

This clone came up once. V gene TRBV19 combines with J gene TRBJ2-2, with D possibly matching TRBD1 (6 bases). The germline V and J ends were trimmed by 3 bases and 7 bases, with 18 bases remaining between them. The CDR3 has 16 amino acids. Germline V lookup: CDR1 LNHDA, CDR2 SQIVND (reference sequence). This CDR3 reads CASSIGGRGLIGELFF. DNA of the CDR3: TGTGCCAGTAGTATTGGGGGAAGGGGGTTGATCGGGGAGCTGTTTTTT.

The chain couples TRBV5-1 to TRBJ2-1, with D maybe TRBD1 (5 bases). The V end lost 0 bases, the J end lost 5 bases, and 12 bases lay between the germline ends. The germline V gene encodes CDR1 SGHRS and CDR2 YFSETQ. The length of the CDR3 is 15 residues. CDR3 sequence reads: CASSLVTGVNNEQFF. Written as DNA, the CDR3 is TGCGCCAGCAGCTTGGTTACAGGAGTCAACAATGAGCAGTTCTTC.

This chain joins TRBV5-1 and TRBJ2-2, with 9 bases fitting TRBD2. Unmatched junction bases numbered 4, after V lost 2 bases and J lost 2 bases. Germline V gene lookup returns CDR1 SGHRS and CDR2 YFSETQ. The CDR3 sequence is 16 residues long. The CDR3 spells CASSFGLAGNTGELFF. CDR3 DNA: TGCGCCAGCAGCTTCGGGCTAGCGGGAAACACCGGGGAGCTGTTTTTT.

This chain joins TRBV19 and TRBJ2-7, with TRBD2 matching 13 bases. In germline, CDR1 is LNHDA, CDR2 SQIVND (reference sequence). The CDR3 length is 15 residues. The V and J ends lost 9 bases and 7 bases, in that order; junction bases with no gene match: 12. CDR3 amino acids: CASTPGTSGTWEQYF. CDR3 coding DNA: TGTGCCAGCACCCCCGGGACTAGCGGGACTTGGGAGCAGTACTTC.

The chain couples TRBV3-1 (or the pseudogene TRBV3-2) to TRBJ2-7; the match to TRBD1 covers 10 bases. This CDR3 is 16 amino acids long. Germline CDR1 reads LGHDT; CDR2 reads YNNKEL (reference sequence). V was clipped by 1 base and J by 5 bases; unmatched bases: 8. The CDR3 DNA reads TGTGCCAGCAGCCAAGGCAGCCGGGACAGGGGTAACGAGCAGTACTTC. Translation: CASSQGSRDRGNEQYF.

The chain uses TRBV6-1 and TRBJ1-5, with a weak D call TRBD1 (5 bases). The germline gives CDR1 MNHNS, CDR2 SASEGT. Between the trimmed V and J ends, which lost 1 base and 4 bases, there was a span of 11 bases. The CDR3 length is 15 residues. Here the CDR3 reads CASSEVTASNQPQHF. In DNA, the CDR3 is TGTGCCAGCAGTGAAGTGACAGCGAGTAATCAGCCCCAGCATTTT.

The chain links TRBV6-1 to TRBJ2-7; 16 bases match TRBD2. CDR1 is MNHNS, CDR2 SASEGT, per germline. This CDR3 comprises 18 residues. With V trimmed by 4 bases and J by 2 bases, 8 bases remained unmatched. CDR3 residues: CASSGGLAGGPTAYEQYF. The DNA for the CDR3 is TGTGCCAGCAGTGGGGGACTAGCGGGAGGGCCCACCGCCTACGAGCAGTACTTC.

The chain combines TRBV30 with TRBJ2-1; 7 nucleotides match TRBD2. CDR3 size: 17 residues. Germline V gives CDR1 GTSNPN, CDR2 SVGIG (reference sequence). The V segment lost 4 bases and the J segment 0 bases; nucleotides outside the gene matches: 12. CDR3 region: CAWIWGGSVNSYNEQFF. CDR3 nucleotides: TGTGCCTGGATCTGGGGAGGGAGTGTTAACTCCTACAATGAGCAGTTCTTC. Based on the CDR3 plus reference TRBV30 and TRBJ2-1, the full variable domain is SQTIHQWPATLVQPVGSPLSLECTVEGTSNPNLYWYRQAAGRGLQLLFYSVGIGQISSEVPQNLSASRPQDRQFILSSKKLLLSDSGFYLCAWIWGGSVNSYNEQFFGPGTRLTVL.

The chain carries TRBV6-5 and TRBJ1-2; 9 bases line up with TRBD1. Trimming removed 2 bases from V and 4 bases from J; junction bases left unmatched: 8. The CDR3 is 16 amino acids. Germline CDR1 is MNHEY and CDR2 is SVGAGI. CDR3 DNA sequence: TGTGCCAGCAGTTACGAGGCCACAGGGGGCAGCTATGGCTACACCTTC. It encodes CASSYEATGGSYGYTF.